These 14 T cell receptor beta chains share one sample of origin, sequenced in a study of beta chain features in type 1 diabetes. Study observations and caveats: When Type 1 diabetes patients were examined, their TCRB CDR3s proved moderately but significantly shorter in all four CD4+ subsets.

The antigens of these receptors remain unknown. Of the isolated RNA, all was reverse transcribed, and so the sequenced material was expressed TCRB transcripts. Profiled with immunoSEQ multiplex PCR; TCRdb holds only in-frame clones, not every one. The table records about 340,000 clones, about 13% of them present only once. The material sequenced was naive CD4+ T cells from blood. The receptors originated from a woman aged 18-29 years with type 1 diabetes.

This clone was seen a few times. This rearrangement joins TRBV25-1 to TRBJ1-3; D not resolved. The CDR3 covers 16 residues. Germline loops: CDR1 MGHDK, CDR2 SYGVNS. Trimming took off 4 bases at V and 0 bases at J, with 13 bases between the two ends. The CDR3 reads CASSVQSYYSGNTIYF. DNA for the CDR3: TGTGCCAGCAGTGTACAGAGCTATTACTCTGGAAACACCATATATTTT.

This clone was recorded a few times. This chain links TRBV19 with TRBJ2-5, with D possibly being TRBD2 (6 bases). The V gene's germline CDR1 is LNHDA and CDR2 SQIVND (reference sequence). The CDR3 loop spans 13 amino acids. Trimming removed 6 bases at V and 2 bases at J, with 10 bases between. The CDR3 loop reads CASRPTSQETQYF. As DNA, the CDR3 is TGTGCCAGTAGGCCGACTAGTCAAGAGACCCAGTACTTC.

This clone appeared a few times. The chain couples TRBV29-1 to TRBJ2-6, with D perhaps TRBD2 (7 bases). The CDR3 has 18 residues. With 6 bases removed from V and 0 bases from J, the gap between germline ends came to 21 bases. Germline V gives CDR1 SQVTM, CDR2 ANQGSEA. The CDR3 nucleotides read TGCAGCGTCTCCCTGAGGGGGGGCTGGGGCTCTGGGGCCAACGTCCTGACTTTC. It encodes CSVSLRGGWGSGANVLTF.

The chain recombines TRBV19 with TRBJ1-5; D is ambiguous. Germline V gene lookup returns CDR1 LNHDA and CDR2 SQIVND (reference sequence). The CDR3 consists of 16 residues. Trimming took 0 bases from V and 0 from J, leaving 9 bases between them. As DNA, the CDR3 is TGTGCCAGTAGTATAGATCCGGGATTTAGCAATCAGCCCCAGCATTTT. Amino acids: CASSIDPGFSNQPQHF.

The genes are TRBV7-2 and TRBJ2-7; D is possibly TRBD1 (6 bases). Germline V gene data show CDR1 as SGHTA and CDR2 as FQGNSA. CDR3 length equals 14 residues. The ends were cut back, 1 base at V and 4 bases at J, with 11 bases in the middle. CDR3 sequence: CASSLGRDTYEQYV. The CDR3 coding sequence is TGTGCCAGCAGCTTAGGACGGGACACATACGAGCAGTACGTC.

In this sample, this clone turned up a few times. The V call is TRBV5-1, the J call TRBJ2-7; D possibly corresponds to TRBD2 (6 bases). The DNA end lines up better with TRBJ2-5; the J call may be wrong. Germline V gene lookup returns CDR1 SGHRS and CDR2 YFSETQ. The CDR3 has 14 residues. This chain's CDR3 is CASSLRSSGETQYF. The CDR3 nucleotides read TGCGCCAGCAGCTTGAGATCGAGCGGGGAGACCCAGTACTTC.

This clone was detected only a few times. V usage is TRBV28 and J usage is TRBJ1-2; TRBD1 aligns across 8 bases. V trimming: 5 bases; J trimming: 3 bases; junction bases outside the gene matches: 8. There are 15 residues in the CDR3. Germline lookup yields CDR1 MDHEN and CDR2 SYDVKM. In DNA, the CDR3 is TGTGCCAGCAGTCCGAGCTCGACAGGGGACTATGGCTACACCTTC. Its translation: CASSPSSTGDYGYTF.

CDR3: CASSWQLEKNEQFF. The CDR3 nucleotides are TGTGCCAGTAGTTGGCAGTTGGAGAAGAATGAGCAGTTCTTC. The J gene is TRBJ2-1, the V gene TRBV19; D unclear. With 5 bases removed from V and 7 bases from J, the gap between germline ends came to 15 bases. Germline V gene lookup returns CDR1 LNHDA and CDR2 SQIVND (reference sequence). CDR3 size: 14 residues. The variable domain in full, completed from reference TRBV19 and TRBJ2-1, reads DGGITQSPKYLFRKEGQNVTLSCEQNLNHDAMYWYRQDPGQGLRLIYYSQIVNDFQKGDIAEGYSVSREKKESFPLTVTSAQKNPTAFYLCASSWQLEKNEQFFGPGTRLTVL.

This chain joins TRBV29-1 and TRBJ2-1, with TRBD2 identical over 10 bases. V was pared by 2 bases and J by 0 bases, with 1 base of the junction left unmatched. Germline values: CDR1 SQVTM, CDR2 ANQGSEA. CDR3 length equals 15 residues. The CDR3 region is CSVESSGSSYNEQFF. DNA for the CDR3: TGCAGCGTTGAATCTAGCGGGAGCTCCTACAATGAGCAGTTCTTC.

The chain is built from TRBV23-1 and TRBJ2-1, with 10 bases aligning to TRBD2. TRBV23-1 is placed among ORFs of uncertain function. This CDR3 spans 19 amino acids. The trim removed 4 bases at V and 2 bases at J, leaving 14 bases unmatched. CDR3 amino acids: CASSPTTGASGRPYNEQFF. The CDR3 DNA reads as TGCGCCAGCAGTCCCACCACGGGGGCTAGCGGGAGACCCTACAATGAGCAGTTCTTC.

This sequence joins TRBV9 and TRBJ2-1, with 12 bases that match TRBD2. The V and J ends lost 1 base and 0 bases, in that order; junction bases with no gene match: 11. This CDR3 is 20 amino acids long. The germline V gene encodes CDR1 SGDLS and CDR2 YYNGEE. The CDR3 nucleotides read TGTGCCAGCAGCGTACATCTCTGGACTAGCGGGACTAGCTCCTACAATGAGCAGTTCTTC. Its protein product is CASSVHLWTSGTSSYNEQFF.

This chain joins TRBV27 and TRBJ2-1; D is unclear. From germline, CDR1 is MNHEY and CDR2 SMNVEV (reference sequence). V lost 6 bases to trimming and J lost 0 bases, with 15 bases between them. CDR3 size: 16 residues. The CDR3 is CASSSVRSPSYNEQFF. The CDR3 nucleotides are TGTGCCAGCAGCTCGGTTAGGAGTCCCTCCTACAATGAGCAGTTCTTC.

This chain uses TRBV9 with TRBJ2-2, with 12 bases lining up with TRBD2. Trimming at V came to 4 bases and at J to 6 bases, leaving 7 bases not matched to a gene. This CDR3 comprises 16 residues. Germline V gene sequence: CDR1 SGDLS, CDR2 YYNGEE. CDR3 loop: CASSSQTSGSSGELFF. CDR3 nucleotides: TGTGCCAGCAGCTCTCAGACTAGCGGGAGTTCCGGGGAGCTGTTTTTT.

This chain links TRBV6-5 with TRBJ2-5; 8 bases match TRBD2. The germline V gene has CDR1 MNHEY and CDR2 SVGAGI. The CDR3 runs to 15 residues. The ends lost 6 bases at V and 4 bases at J; junction bases unmatched: 10. In nucleotides, the CDR3 is TGTGCCAGCAGGAGAGCGGGAGTCGGGGGAGAGACCCAGTACTTC. This sequence encodes CASRRAGVGGETQYF.